This TCR beta chain comes out of a study of cytomegalovirus exposure and HLA in healthy donors. The study's findings and limits: TCR beta sequences numbering 15,000 to 20,000 were associated with HLA alleles at 0.05 false discovery rate in a later analysis.

Use of 60 Vbeta and 13 Jbeta primers characterized the PCR. TCRdb keeps only in-frame clones here, not all; method: immunoSEQ multiplex PCR. The sample comprises about 160,000 clones, approximately 80% of which are singletons, and 0.75% to 0.9% rests with the top ten. On this clone: Its antigen is undetermined.

Trimming at V came to 4 bases and at J to 5 bases, leaving 7 bases not matched to a gene. The CDR3 has 15 amino acids. CDR1 is LNHDA, CDR2 SQIVND, per germline (reference sequence). This rearrangement joins TRBV19 to TRBJ2-5; 10 bases are a match to TRBD2. The clonotype comes from a woman aged 18-29 years in good health and CMV-seronegative. The specimen sequenced was PBMCs. The CDR3 nucleotides are TGTGCCAGTAGTAGAGTAGCGGGAGGTGGGGAGACCCAGTACTTC. This gives the protein CASSRVAGGGETQYF.